These T cell receptor beta chains were read from a single sample in a study of cytomegalovirus exposure and HLA in healthy donors. Profiled with immunoSEQ multiplex PCR; TCRdb holds only in-frame clones, not every one. The sample consists of around 140,000 clones, 77% of them appearing once. Sequenced input: PBMCs. These receptors came from a male donor in good health and CMV-seropositive. The CDR3 runs from the conserved cysteine through the conserved F or W. D genes are given only for firm matches. Clone size is shown for a subset of rows, as once, few, many or a class of expanded clone.

CDR3aa: CASSIDQGTPYEQYF
CDR3nt: TGTGCCAGTAGTATAGATCAGGGGACACCCTACGAGCAGTACTTC
abundance: once
d_gene: .
j_gene: TRBJ2-7
v_gene: TRBV19

CDR3aa: CASSPGVDTGELFF
CDR3nt: TGTGCCAGCTCACCCGGGGTGGACACCGGGGAGCTGTTTTTT
abundance: .
d_gene: .
j_gene: TRBJ2-2
v_gene: TRBV18

CDR3aa: CASSLPGGGETQYF
CDR3nt: TGCGCCAGCAGCCTACCAGGGGGCGGAGAGACCCAGTACTTC
abundance: .
d_gene: TRBD1
j_gene: TRBJ2-5
v_gene: TRBV4-1

CDR3aa: CAWRLTGITFDEQYF
CDR3nt: TGTGCCTGGAGACTGACAGGAATTACGTTCGACGAGCAGTACTTC
abundance: few
d_gene: .
j_gene: TRBJ2-7
v_gene: TRBV30

CDR3aa: CASSLAGRGTDTQYF
CDR3nt: TGCGCCAGCAGCTTGGCGGGCAGGGGCACAGATACGCAGTATTTT
abundance: few
d_gene: .
j_gene: TRBJ2-3
v_gene: TRBV5-1

CDR3aa: CASSLVQQGAGRPNQPQHF
CDR3nt: TGTGCCAGCTCACTGGTCCAACAGGGGGCCGGGAGACCCAATCAGCCCCAGCATTTT
abundance: few
d_gene: TRBD1
j_gene: TRBJ1-5
v_gene: TRBV18

CDR3aa: CASSFQGNSNQPQHF
CDR3nt: TGTGCCAGCAGCTTCCAGGGCAATAGCAATCAGCCCCAGCATTTT
abundance: .
d_gene: .
j_gene: TRBJ1-5
v_gene: TRBV5-5

CDR3aa: CASSATGTGDQPQHF
CDR3nt: TGTGCCAGCAGCGCAACCGGGACAGGTGATCAGCCCCAGCATTTT
abundance: .
d_gene: TRBD1
j_gene: TRBJ1-5
v_gene: TRBV9

CDR3aa: CASSQTRSSYNEQFF
CDR3nt: TGTGCCAGCAGCCAGACTCGTAGCTCCTACAATGAGCAGTTCTTC
abundance: few
d_gene: .
j_gene: TRBJ2-1
v_gene: TRBV4-2

CDR3aa: CASTPMRGRRDQETQYF
CDR3nt: TGTGCCAGCACCCCAATGCGCGGACGGCGGGACCAAGAGACCCAGTACTTC
abundance: .
d_gene: .
j_gene: TRBJ2-5
v_gene: TRBV28

CDR3aa: CAISETRRGVYEQYF
CDR3nt: TGTGCCATCAGTGAGACCCGCAGGGGCGTCTACGAGCAGTACTTC
abundance: once
d_gene: .
j_gene: TRBJ2-7
v_gene: TRBV10-3

CDR3aa: CATLEPSTDTQYF
CDR3nt: TGTGCCACCTTAGAACCTAGCACAGATACGCAGTATTTT
abundance: .
d_gene: .
j_gene: TRBJ2-3
v_gene: TRBV28

CDR3aa: CAWTTGAGGFYGYTF
CDR3nt: TGTGCCTGGACCACCGGGGCAGGGGGCTTCTATGGCTACACCTTC
abundance: .
d_gene: TRBD1
j_gene: TRBJ1-2
v_gene: TRBV30

CDR3aa: CASRKAGGPQTQYF
CDR3nt: TGTGCCAGCAGGAAAGCGGGAGGGCCACAGACCCAGTACTTC
abundance: .
d_gene: TRBD2
j_gene: TRBJ2-5
v_gene: TRBV6-5

CDR3aa: CASSHSIRGETQYF
CDR3nt: TGTGCCAGCAGCCACTCAATACGAGGGGAGACCCAGTACTTC
abundance: few
d_gene: .
j_gene: TRBJ2-5
v_gene: TRBV7-9

CDR3aa: CATSHPRQGTEAFF
CDR3nt: TGTGCCACCAGTCATCCCCGACAGGGGACCGAAGCTTTCTTT
abundance: .
d_gene: TRBD1
j_gene: TRBJ1-1
v_gene: TRBV15

CDR3aa: CASSRQGMSYEQYF
CDR3nt: TGTGCCAGCAGTCGGCAGGGGATGTCCTACGAGCAGTACTTC
abundance: few
d_gene: .
j_gene: TRBJ2-7
v_gene: TRBV6-1

CDR3aa: CASNTGQGAIAFF
CDR3nt: TGTGCCAGCAACACCGGACAGGGGGCGATAGCTTTCTTT
abundance: .
d_gene: TRBD1
j_gene: TRBJ1-1
v_gene: TRBV7-9

CDR3aa: CASSSTGMSNSPLHF
CDR3nt: TGTGCCAGCAGCTCAACAGGGATGAGTAATTCACCCCTCCACTTT
abundance: few
d_gene: .
j_gene: TRBJ1-6
v_gene: TRBV14

CDR3aa: CASSLARGIQGSYEQYF
CDR3nt: TGTGCCAGCAGCTTGGCCCGAGGGATACAGGGCTCCTACGAGCAGTACTTC
abundance: .
d_gene: .
j_gene: TRBJ2-7
v_gene: TRBV7-9

CDR3aa: CASSLEPRISEQFF
CDR3nt: TGTGCCAGCAGCCTAGAGCCTAGGATCAGTGAGCAGTTCTTC
abundance: few
d_gene: .
j_gene: TRBJ2-1
v_gene: TRBV7-8

CDR3aa: CASSLLLAGGPGSGANVLTF
CDR3nt: TGTGCCAGCAGCTTACTTCTAGCGGGAGGGCCCGGTTCTGGGGCCAACGTCCTGACTTTC
abundance: .
d_gene: TRBD2
j_gene: TRBJ2-6
v_gene: TRBV9

CDR3aa: CASTPSGAYNSPLHF
CDR3nt: TGTGCCAGCACGCCGTCAGGCGCTTATAATTCACCCCTCCACTTT
abundance: .
d_gene: .
j_gene: TRBJ1-6
v_gene: TRBV5-6

CDR3aa: CASSPPAAETQYF
CDR3nt: TGTGCCAGTAGCCCACCCGCGGCGGAAACGCAGTATTTT
abundance: .
d_gene: .
j_gene: TRBJ2-3
v_gene: TRBV19

CDR3aa: CASAPENYSYEQYF
CDR3nt: TGTGCCAGCGCCCCTGAAAACTACTCCTACGAGCAGTACTTC
abundance: .
d_gene: .
j_gene: TRBJ2-7
v_gene: TRBV28

CDR3aa: CASSIVRQGRVELFF
CDR3nt: TGTGCCAGTAGTATAGTTCGACAGGGCAGAGTAGAACTGTTTTTT
abundance: .
d_gene: TRBD1
j_gene: TRBJ1-4
v_gene: TRBV19

CDR3aa: CASSFGRSTDTQYF
CDR3nt: TGTGCCAGCAGCTTCGGGAGGAGCACAGATACGCAGTATTTT
abundance: .
d_gene: TRBD2
j_gene: TRBJ2-3
v_gene: TRBV11-2

CDR3aa: CASSPSGPSYEQYF
CDR3nt: TGTGCCAGCAGCCCTAGCGGGCCATCCTACGAGCAGTACTTC
abundance: once
d_gene: TRBD2
j_gene: TRBJ2-7
v_gene: TRBV27

CDR3aa: CASSSGTYNEQFF
CDR3nt: TGTGCCAGCAGCTCCGGGACATACAATGAGCAGTTCTTC
abundance: .
d_gene: .
j_gene: TRBJ2-1
v_gene: TRBV9

CDR3aa: CASFSGGVQGYTF
CDR3nt: TGTGCCAGCTTTAGCGGGGGCGTACAAGGCTACACCTTC
abundance: .
d_gene: .
j_gene: TRBJ1-2
v_gene: TRBV28

CDR3aa: CAIPRGNYGYTF
CDR3nt: TGTGCCATCCCTAGGGGAAACTATGGCTACACCTTC
abundance: .
d_gene: .
j_gene: TRBJ1-2
v_gene: TRBV2

CDR3aa: CASSPQGAGGELFF
CDR3nt: TGTGCCAGCAGCCCACAGGGGGCCGGCGGGGAGCTGTTTTTT
abundance: .
d_gene: TRBD1
j_gene: TRBJ2-2
v_gene: TRBV9

CDR3aa: CASYRTVPTNTQYF
CDR3nt: TGTGCCAGCTACCGGACAGTACCTACGAATACCCAGTACTTC
abundance: .
d_gene: .
j_gene: TRBJ2-5
v_gene: TRBV6-1

CDR3aa: CASFRGEETQYF
CDR3nt: TGTGCCAGCTTCAGGGGCGAGGAGACCCAGTACTTC
abundance: .
d_gene: .
j_gene: TRBJ2-5
v_gene: TRBV2

CDR3aa: CASSPEVPGYGYTF
CDR3nt: TGTGCCAGCAGCCCGGAGGTCCCTGGGTATGGCTACACCTTC
abundance: .
d_gene: .
j_gene: TRBJ1-2
v_gene: TRBV5-4

CDR3aa: CASSITEFYGYTF
CDR3nt: TGTGCCAGCAGTATAACGGAGTTCTATGGCTACACCTTC
abundance: .
d_gene: .
j_gene: TRBJ1-2
v_gene: TRBV6-1

CDR3aa: CASSQTGSSYNEQFF
CDR3nt: TGCGCCAGCAGCCAAACAGGGAGCTCCTACAATGAGCAGTTCTTC
abundance: .
d_gene: .
j_gene: TRBJ2-1
v_gene: TRBV4-1

CDR3aa: CATSIGSGGLNVLTF
CDR3nt: TGTGCCACCAGCATAGGGAGCGGGGGGCTCAACGTCCTGACTTTC
abundance: .
d_gene: TRBD2
j_gene: TRBJ2-6
v_gene: TRBV15

CDR3aa: CASSFAGNTEAFF
CDR3nt: TGTGCCAGCAGCTTTGCGGGGAACACTGAAGCTTTCTTT
abundance: .
d_gene: .
j_gene: TRBJ1-1
v_gene: TRBV5-5

CDR3aa: CATSRDYSGRGEQFF
CDR3nt: TGTGCCACCAGCAGAGATTACAGCGGGAGGGGCGAGCAGTTCTTC
abundance: .
d_gene: TRBD2
j_gene: TRBJ2-1
v_gene: TRBV15

CDR3aa: CASSLKGGASTGELFF
CDR3nt: TGTGCCAGCAGCTTAAAGGGGGGGGCGAGCACCGGGGAGCTGTTTTTT
abundance: .
d_gene: .
j_gene: TRBJ2-2
v_gene: TRBV7-3

CDR3aa: CASSQGGPEAFF
CDR3nt: TGCGCCAGCAGCCAAGGGGGCCCTGAAGCTTTCTTT
abundance: .
d_gene: .
j_gene: TRBJ1-1
v_gene: TRBV4-1

CDR3aa: CASSSLAGVAGELFF
CDR3nt: TGTGCCAGCAGCTCATTAGCGGGAGTTGCCGGGGAGCTGTTTTTT
abundance: .
d_gene: TRBD2
j_gene: TRBJ2-2
v_gene: TRBV7-6

CDR3aa: CASSYNRVEYEQYF
CDR3nt: TGTGCCAGCAGCTACAACAGGGTAGAGTACGAGCAGTACTTC
abundance: once
d_gene: .
j_gene: TRBJ2-7
v_gene: TRBV11-2

CDR3aa: CASSLPGVTHEQFF
CDR3nt: TGTGCCAGCAGCTTACCGGGAGTGACCCATGAACAGTTCTTC
abundance: .
d_gene: .
j_gene: TRBJ2-1
v_gene: TRBV11-2

CDR3aa: CASSPLGSNRFNEQFF
CDR3nt: TGTGCCAGCTCACCACTGGGTAGCAACCGCTTCAATGAGCAGTTCTTC
abundance: .
d_gene: .
j_gene: TRBJ2-1
v_gene: TRBV18

CDR3aa: CAWPRVSGELFF
CDR3nt: TGTGCCTGGCCGAGGGTATCCGGGGAGCTGTTTTTT
abundance: .
d_gene: .
j_gene: TRBJ2-2
v_gene: TRBV30

CDR3aa: CASSLFSGVTEAFF
CDR3nt: TGTGCCAGCAGCTTGTTTTCAGGGGTTACTGAAGCTTTCTTT
abundance: .
d_gene: .
j_gene: TRBJ1-1
v_gene: TRBV5-6

CDR3aa: CASATNNGAYEQYF
CDR3nt: TGCGCCAGCGCAACAAATAACGGGGCCTACGAGCAGTACTTC
abundance: .
d_gene: .
j_gene: TRBJ2-7
v_gene: TRBV5-1

CDR3aa: CASSPGYRREQYF
CDR3nt: TGTGCCAGCAGCCCGGGGTACCGTCGCGAGCAGTACTTC
abundance: .
d_gene: .
j_gene: TRBJ2-7
v_gene: TRBV11-1

CDR3aa: CASSAVFSQPQHF
CDR3nt: TGTGCCAGCTCGGCGGTTTTCAGTCAGCCCCAGCATTTT
abundance: .
d_gene: .
j_gene: TRBJ1-5
v_gene: TRBV6-6

CDR3aa: CASSLLGKSGQPQHF
CDR3nt: TGTGCCAGCAGTTTATTAGGCAAATCGGGTCAGCCCCAGCATTTT
abundance: once
d_gene: .
j_gene: TRBJ1-5
v_gene: TRBV28